This TCR beta chain emerged from a study of T cell responses to AZD1222 COVID-19 vaccine. Germline V CDR1 and CDR2: LNHNV, YYDKDF (reference sequence). V was shortened by 3 bases and J by 3 bases, with 9 bases between the two germline ends. CDR3 length: 14 amino acids. Profiled with immunoSEQ multiplex PCR; TCRdb holds only in-frame clones, not every one. The profile shows tens of thousands of clones, 83% of them singletons. The genes are TRBV15 and TRBJ2-1; TRBD2 might be the D (5 bases). The sequencing here drew on peripheral blood, taken 28 days after the second AZD1222 dose. The sequence derives from an adult who received the AZD1222 COVID-19 vaccine. As DNA, the CDR3 is TGTGCCACCAGCAGCGGACGGGACTACAATGAGCAGTTCTTC. Translated, it gives CATSSGRDYNEQFF.